This T cell receptor (beta chain) was sequenced for a study of T cell responses to AZD1222 COVID-19 vaccine. Study-level points and caveats: There were mostly white British donors and more females than males, and clonal diversity was possibly underestimated. It was only after the peak T cell response that any repertoires were sampled.

The CDR3 length is 14 residues. Trimming removed 1 base from V and 7 bases from J; junction bases left unmatched: 3. Germline V gene lookup returns CDR1 SEHNR and CDR2 FQNEAQ (reference sequence). In the case of this clone: Its specificity is unknown.

This table comes from immunoSEQ multiplex PCR, and its TCRdb copy is limited to in-frame clones, with some not included. Of roughly 100,000 clones in the sample, roughly 86% were seen once. This TCR was sampled from an adult in good health. The rearrangement joins TRBV7-9 to TRBJ1-2; 10 bases fit TRBD1. The sample in question was peripheral blood, obtained on day 0 of AZD1222 vaccination. DNA for the CDR3: TGTGCCAGCAGCTTAGTTGGGACAGGGGTTGGCTACACCTTC. It is translated as CASSLVGTGVGYTF.